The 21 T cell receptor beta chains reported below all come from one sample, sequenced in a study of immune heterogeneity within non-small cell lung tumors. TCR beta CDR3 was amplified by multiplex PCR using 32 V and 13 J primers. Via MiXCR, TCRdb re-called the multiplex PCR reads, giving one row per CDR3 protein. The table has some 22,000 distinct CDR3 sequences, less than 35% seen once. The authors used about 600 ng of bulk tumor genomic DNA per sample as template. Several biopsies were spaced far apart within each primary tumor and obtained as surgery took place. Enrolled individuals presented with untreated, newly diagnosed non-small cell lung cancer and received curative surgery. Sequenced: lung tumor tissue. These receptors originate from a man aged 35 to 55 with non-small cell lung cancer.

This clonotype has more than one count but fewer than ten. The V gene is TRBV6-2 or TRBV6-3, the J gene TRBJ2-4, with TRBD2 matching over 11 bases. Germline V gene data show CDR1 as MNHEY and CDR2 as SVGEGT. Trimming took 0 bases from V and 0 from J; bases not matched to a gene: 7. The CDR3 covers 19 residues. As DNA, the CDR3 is TGTGCCAGCAGTTACTCCGGAGGACTAGCGGGCGTAGCCAAAAACATTCAGTACTTC. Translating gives CASSYSGGLAGVAKNIQYF.

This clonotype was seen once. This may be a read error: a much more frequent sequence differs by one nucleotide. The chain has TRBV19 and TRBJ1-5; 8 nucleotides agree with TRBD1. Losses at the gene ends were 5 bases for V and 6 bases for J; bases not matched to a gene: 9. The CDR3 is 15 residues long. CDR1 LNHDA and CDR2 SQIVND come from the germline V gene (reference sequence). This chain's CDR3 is CASSDQGAVGQPQHF. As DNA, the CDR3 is TGTGCCAGTAGTGATCAGGGGGCGGTGGGTCAGCCCCAGCATTTT. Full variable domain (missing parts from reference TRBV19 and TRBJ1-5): DGGITQSPKYLFRKEGQNVTLSCEQNLNHDAMYWYRQDPGQGLRLIYYSQIVNDFQKGDIAEGYSVSREKKESFPLTVTSAQKNPTAFYLCASSDQGAVGQPQHFGDGTRLSIL.

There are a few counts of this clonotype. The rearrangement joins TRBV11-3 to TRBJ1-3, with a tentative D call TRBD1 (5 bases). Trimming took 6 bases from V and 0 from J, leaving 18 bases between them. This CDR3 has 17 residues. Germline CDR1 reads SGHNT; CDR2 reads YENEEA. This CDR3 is CASSSTPGQRSGNTIYF. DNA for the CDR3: TGTGCCAGCAGTTCGACCCCTGGACAACGCTCTGGAAACACCATATATTTT.

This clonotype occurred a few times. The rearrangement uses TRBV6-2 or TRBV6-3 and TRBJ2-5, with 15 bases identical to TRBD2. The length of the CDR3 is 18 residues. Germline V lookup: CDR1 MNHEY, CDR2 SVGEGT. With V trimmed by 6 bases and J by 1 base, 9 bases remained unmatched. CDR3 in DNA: TGTGCCAGCAGCCCGGGACTAGCGGGAGGCACCATCCAAGAGACCCAGTACTTC. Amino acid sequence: CASSPGLAGGTIQETQYF.

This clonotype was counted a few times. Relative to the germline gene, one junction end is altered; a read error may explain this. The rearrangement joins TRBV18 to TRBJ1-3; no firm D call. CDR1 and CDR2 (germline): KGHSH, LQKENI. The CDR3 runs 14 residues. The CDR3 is CASSPPLSGNTIYF. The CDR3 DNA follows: TGTGCCAGCTCGCCACCTCTGTCAGGAAACACCATATATTTT.

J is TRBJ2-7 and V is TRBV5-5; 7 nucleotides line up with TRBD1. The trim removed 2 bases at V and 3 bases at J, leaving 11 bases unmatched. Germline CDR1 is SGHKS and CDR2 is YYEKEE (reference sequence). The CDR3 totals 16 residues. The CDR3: CASSFGIRQGNYEQYF. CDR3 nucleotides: TGTGCCAGCAGCTTTGGGATACGACAGGGAAACTACGAGCAGTACTTC. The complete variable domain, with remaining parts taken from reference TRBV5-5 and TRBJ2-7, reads DAGVTQSPTHLIKTRGQQVTLRCSPISGHKSVSWYQQVLGQGPQFIFQYYEKEERGRGNFPDRFSARQFPNYSSELNVNALLLGDSALYLCASSFGIRQGNYEQYFGPGTRLTVT.

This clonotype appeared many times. CDR3 DNA sequence: TGTGCCAGCAGTTACTCGAGGGACACTGAAGCTTTCTTT. The encoded protein is CASSYSRDTEAFF. The chain uses TRBV6-6 and TRBJ1-1, with D uncertain. With 0 bases removed from V and 3 bases from J, the gap between germline ends came to 5 bases. The germline V gene has CDR1 MNHNY and CDR2 SVGAGI (reference sequence). The CDR3 totals 13 residues.

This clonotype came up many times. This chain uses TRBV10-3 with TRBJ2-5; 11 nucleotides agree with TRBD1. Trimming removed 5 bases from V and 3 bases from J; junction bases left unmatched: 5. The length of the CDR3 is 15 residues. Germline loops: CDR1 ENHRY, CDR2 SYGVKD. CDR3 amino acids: CAISIGQGAKETQYF. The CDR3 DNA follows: TGTGCCATCAGTATAGGACAGGGGGCTAAAGAGACCCAGTACTTC.

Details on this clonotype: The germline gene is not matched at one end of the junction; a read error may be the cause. This CDR3 is CASRQPKRNNEQSF. The CDR3 DNA sequence: TGTGCCAGCAGACAACCCAAAAGAAACAATGAGCAGTCCTTC. The chain combines TRBV12-3 or TRBV12-4 with TRBJ2-1, with D unclear. This CDR3 is built from 14 residues.

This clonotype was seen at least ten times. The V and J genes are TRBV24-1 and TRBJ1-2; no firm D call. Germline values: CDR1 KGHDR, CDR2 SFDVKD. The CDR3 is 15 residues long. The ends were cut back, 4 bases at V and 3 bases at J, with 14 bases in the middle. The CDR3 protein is CATSEADGIYYGYTF. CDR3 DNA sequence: TGTGCCACCAGTGAAGCCGACGGGATATACTATGGCTACACCTTC.

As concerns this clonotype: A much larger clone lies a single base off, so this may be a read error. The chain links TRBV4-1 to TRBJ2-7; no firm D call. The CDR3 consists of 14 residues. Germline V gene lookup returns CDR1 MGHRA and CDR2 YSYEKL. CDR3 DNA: TGCGCCAGCAGCCAAGAGAAGGGCCCATACGATCAGTACTTC. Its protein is CASSQEKGPYDQYF.

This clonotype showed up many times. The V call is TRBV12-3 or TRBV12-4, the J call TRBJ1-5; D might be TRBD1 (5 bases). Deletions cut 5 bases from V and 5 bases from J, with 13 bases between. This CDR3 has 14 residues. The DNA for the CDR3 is TGTGCCAGCAGTCAAACAGGACGGCATCAGCCCCAGCATTTT. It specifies CASSQTGRHQPQHF.

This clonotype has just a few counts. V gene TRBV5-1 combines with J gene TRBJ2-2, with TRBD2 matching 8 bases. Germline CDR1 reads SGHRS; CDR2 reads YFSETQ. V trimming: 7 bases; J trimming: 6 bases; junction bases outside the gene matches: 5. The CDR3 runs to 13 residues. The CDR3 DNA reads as TGCGCCAGCGGGGGACTAGGTGCCGGGGAGCTGTTTTTT. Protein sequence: CASGGLGAGELFF. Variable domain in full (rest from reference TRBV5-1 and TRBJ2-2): KAGVTQTPRYLIKTRGQQVTLSCSPISGHRSVSWYQQTPGQGLQFLFEYFSETQRNKGNFPGRFSGRQFSNSRSEMNVSTLELGDSALYLCASGGLGAGELFFGEGSRLTVL.

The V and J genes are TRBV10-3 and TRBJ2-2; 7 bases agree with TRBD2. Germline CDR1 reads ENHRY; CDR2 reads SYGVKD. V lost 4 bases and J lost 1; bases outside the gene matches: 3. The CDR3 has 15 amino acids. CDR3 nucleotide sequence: TGTGCCATCAGTGTTTCTAGCGGGAACACCGGGGAGCTGTTTTTT. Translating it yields CAISVSSGNTGELFF.

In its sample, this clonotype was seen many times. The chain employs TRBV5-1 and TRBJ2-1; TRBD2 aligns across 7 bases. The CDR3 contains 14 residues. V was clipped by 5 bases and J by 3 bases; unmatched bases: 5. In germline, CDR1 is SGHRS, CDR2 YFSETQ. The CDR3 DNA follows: TGCGCCAGCAGATTCGGGACTAACTACAATGAGCAGTTCTTC. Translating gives CASRFGTNYNEQFF.

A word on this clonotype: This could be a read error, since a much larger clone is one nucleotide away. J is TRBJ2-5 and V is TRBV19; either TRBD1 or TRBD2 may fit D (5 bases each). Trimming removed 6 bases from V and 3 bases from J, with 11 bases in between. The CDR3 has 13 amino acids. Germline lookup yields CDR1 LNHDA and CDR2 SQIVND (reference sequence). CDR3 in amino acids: CASRRGTKETQYF. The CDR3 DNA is TGTGCCAGTAGACGGGGCACTAAAGAGACCCAGTACTTC.

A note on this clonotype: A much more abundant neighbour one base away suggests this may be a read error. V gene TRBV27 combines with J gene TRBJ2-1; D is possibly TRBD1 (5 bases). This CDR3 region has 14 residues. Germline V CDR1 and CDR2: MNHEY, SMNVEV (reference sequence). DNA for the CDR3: TGTTCCAGCAGTTTAGACCCAGGGCCTAAGGGTAAGTTCTTC. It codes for CSSSLDPGPKGKFF.

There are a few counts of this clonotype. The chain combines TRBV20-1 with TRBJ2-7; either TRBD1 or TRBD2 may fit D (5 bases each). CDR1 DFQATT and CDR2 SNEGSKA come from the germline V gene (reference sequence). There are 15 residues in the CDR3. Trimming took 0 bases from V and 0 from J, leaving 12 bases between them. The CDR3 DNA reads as TGCAGTGCTAGAGATCCCGGGGCGCGCTCCTACGAGCAGTACTTC. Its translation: CSARDPGARSYEQYF.

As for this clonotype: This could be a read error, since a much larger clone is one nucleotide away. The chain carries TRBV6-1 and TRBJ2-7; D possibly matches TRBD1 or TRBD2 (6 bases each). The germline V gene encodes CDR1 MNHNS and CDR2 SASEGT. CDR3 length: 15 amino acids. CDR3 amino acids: CASSPRGLGLYEKYF. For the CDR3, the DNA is TGTGCCAGCAGTCCCAGGGGACTGGGCCTCTACGAGAAGTACTTC.

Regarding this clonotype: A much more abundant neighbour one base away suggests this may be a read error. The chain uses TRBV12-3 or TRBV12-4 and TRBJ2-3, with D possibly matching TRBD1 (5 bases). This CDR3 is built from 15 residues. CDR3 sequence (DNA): TGTGCCAGCAGCCCGAAGGCGTGGGGCACAGATATGCAGTATTTT. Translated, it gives CASSPKAWGTDMQYF.

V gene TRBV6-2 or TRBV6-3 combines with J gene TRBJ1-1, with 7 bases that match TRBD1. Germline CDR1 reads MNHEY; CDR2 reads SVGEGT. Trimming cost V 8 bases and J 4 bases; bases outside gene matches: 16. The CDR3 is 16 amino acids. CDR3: CASRTRTGFKGTEAFF. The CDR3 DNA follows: TGTGCCAGCCGCACTCGGACAGGCTTTAAAGGCACTGAAGCTTTCTTT.